Detailed here is one T cell receptor (beta chain). Original handling: Using reference gene primer amplification, nucleated cell counts were estimated. This table comes from immunoSEQ multiplex PCR, and its TCRdb copy is limited to in-frame clones, with some not included. D and trimming were read from the DNA, whereas the V and J calls and clone size are those reported in that table. This table has about 270,000 clones, approximately 90% appearing once. The length of the CDR3 is 15 residues. The junction had 2 bases not matched to a gene; V was cut back by 2 bases and J by 1 base. Germline CDR1 reads SGHNT; CDR2 reads YYREEE (reference sequence). The data were obtained in a study of blood T cell repertoires in COVID-19. Study overall: Samples of COVID-19 (acute and convalescent) were obtained from the United States, Italy and Spain.

Participants were aged roughly 18 to 90 years, lived in around 25 US areas, and enrolled virtually. Participants had their cohort set by participant-reported clinical history. The sample comprised PBMCs or T cells enriched from blood (not recorded which). The V call is TRBV5-4, the J call TRBJ2-5, with 10 bases matching TRBD2. This receptor was taken from a woman aged 25 to 39 with acute COVID-19. CDR3 protein: CASSFRTSGQETQYF. CDR3 bases: TGTGCCAGCAGCTTTCGGACTAGCGGCCAAGAGACCCAGTACTTC. Full variable domain (missing parts from reference TRBV5-4 and TRBJ2-5): ETGVTQSPTHLIKTRGQQVTLRCSSQSGHNTVSWYQQALGQGPQFIFQYYREEENGRGNFPPRFSGLQFPNYSSELNVNALELDDSALYLCASSFRTSGQETQYFGPGTRLLVL.